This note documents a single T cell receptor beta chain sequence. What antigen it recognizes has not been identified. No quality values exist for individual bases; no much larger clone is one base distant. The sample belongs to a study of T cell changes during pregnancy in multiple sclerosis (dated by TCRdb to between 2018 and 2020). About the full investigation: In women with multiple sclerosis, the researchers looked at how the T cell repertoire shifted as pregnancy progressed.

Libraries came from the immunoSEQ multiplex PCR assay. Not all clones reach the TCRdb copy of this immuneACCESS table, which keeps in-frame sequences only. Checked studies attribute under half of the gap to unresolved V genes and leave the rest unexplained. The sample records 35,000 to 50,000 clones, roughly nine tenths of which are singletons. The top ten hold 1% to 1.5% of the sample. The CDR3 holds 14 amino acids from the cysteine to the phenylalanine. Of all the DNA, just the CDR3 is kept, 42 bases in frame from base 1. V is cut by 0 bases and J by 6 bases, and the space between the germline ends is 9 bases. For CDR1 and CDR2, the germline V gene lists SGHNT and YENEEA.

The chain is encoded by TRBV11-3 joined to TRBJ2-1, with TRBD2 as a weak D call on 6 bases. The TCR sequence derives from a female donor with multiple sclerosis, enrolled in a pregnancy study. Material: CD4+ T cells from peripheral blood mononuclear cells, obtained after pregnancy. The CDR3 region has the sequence CASSLDRRGNEQFF. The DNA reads TGTGCCAGCAGCTTAGATCGGAGGGGCAATGAGCAGTTCTTC.